This note documents a single TCR beta chain sequence. Its antigen target is currently unknown. Within one base of it there is no much larger clone, and no base qualities were kept. The cohort was made up of several hundred healthy bone marrow donors. At the time of sampling, every cohort member was nominally healthy, though immune exposures that went unrecorded were likely present. The donor tested CMV seronegative, placing the donor among the 350 or so seronegative members of the cohort. Each donor provided a peripheral blood sample, and peripheral blood mononuclear cells were used for TCR beta sequencing. The Qiagen DNeasy Blood Extraction Kit was used to extract genomic DNA from the blood cell samples. The germline V gene encodes CDR1 MNHEY and CDR2 SMNVEV (reference sequence). Its CDR3 holds 14 amino acids, cysteine through phenylalanine. The read is trimmed to its CDR3 DNA, 42 bases read in frame from base 1. V loses 0 bases of germline sequence and J loses 1 base, and the interval between the two ends is 6 bases.

The data were taken from a study of cytomegalovirus exposure and HLA in healthy donors (dated by TCRdb to the late 2010s). Study-level background: In an earlier analysis of approximately 500 of the donors, 276 Gb of sequence data and just under 120 million unique TCR beta sequences from roughly 180 million T cells were reported. An early release that covered about 600 HLA-typed donors contained about 300 gigabases of sequencing data and tens of millions of unique TCR sequences. Of the approximately 400 genotyped donors, more than 75% were placed in the genetic ancestry cluster associated with self-reported Caucasian donors. The study aimed to test whether signatures of past pathogen exposure could be identified by cataloging public T cell receptors. The T cell repertoires of roughly 660 subjects were profiled by immunosequencing and related to cytomegalovirus serostatus. Along with the approximately 620-subject first cohort, a separate validation cohort of roughly 110 different subjects was used. High-throughput TCR immunosequencing, statistical association of individual TCRs with disease status, and machine learning were combined to predict cytomegalovirus infection status. A later analysis re-examined previously published TCR beta repertoires from about 670 donors and added high-resolution HLA genotyping to investigate patterns of TCR occurrence. Rather than drawing on any new phenotypic data, the later analysis identified candidate immune exposures from TCR beta sequences and the way those sequences occurred across donors. An earlier analysis of a few hundred of the donors applied high-throughput TCR beta sequencing to assess whether each TCR beta V gene segment acted as functional or pseudogenic. Donor age, sex, ethnicity and CMV serostatus were compiled alongside the repertoire data. A later genetic analysis took genome-wide SNP genotypes for about 65% of the 666 donors and used that subset as a discovery cohort. Every discovery cohort repertoire had been produced on one sequencing platform. Class I and class II HLA loci were covered by the typing at four-digit resolution. The number of donors typed differed by locus, with about 629-630 for A, B, C, DRB1 and DQB1, roughly 550 for DQA1, over 600 for DPA1, and some 440 for DPB1. Because of strong linkage in the cohort, five DR-DQ haplotypes were treated as single units for association and clustering. Among about 400 genotyped donors of the cohort, an average of about 220,000 unique TCR beta nucleotide sequences was sequenced per donor, of which about 18% were non-productive.

Library generation was performed with the immunoSEQ multiplex PCR assay. A mixture of 60 forward primers for TCR Vbeta segments and 13 reverse primers for TCR Jbeta segments was used in the multiplex PCR. Amplification of the CDR3 region of rearranged TCR beta genes was performed with a multiplex PCR assay on genomic DNA. On the Illumina HiSeq System, the amplified TCR beta libraries were sequenced as 87-base-pair reads. The published analysis was carried out like this. Across the 700 or so repertoires, a later analysis counted around 80 million unique TCR beta chains, approximately 10 million of which were shared by at least two donors. Raw reads were error-corrected and collapsed into unique sequences by a nearest-neighbor algorithm in which closely related sequences were merged to remove PCR and sequencing errors. CDR3 sequences were aligned to IMGT reference sequences to assign V, D and J gene segments. For a sequence to be retained, a match of at least six nucleotides to both a V gene segment and a J gene segment was required. A rearrangement counted as productive if the CDR3 had no stop codons and remained in frame with V and J, and every other rearrangement counted as non-productive. Following IMGT convention, CDR3 was defined as the stretch from the second conserved V-encoded cysteine to the conserved J-encoded phenylalanine. Sequences without an unambiguous match to a single V gene segment were excluded from the earlier analysis of approximately 560 of the donors. An earlier analysis of 500 to 700 of the donors classified V segments as functional when productive rearrangements were above 56.7% and as segregating when the standard deviation between donors was above 5%. A statistical classification framework was built to diagnose cytomegalovirus status from the catalog of TCR beta chain sequences. In a later analysis, V and J genes were assigned by comparing TCR nucleotide sequences against IMGT/GENE-DB human TR gene sequences. Using the TCRdist pipeline, a later analysis assigned CDR3 sequences along with most-parsimonious VDJ recombination scenarios. In a later analysis, every TCR beta chain was defined by the combination of its CDR3 amino acid sequence and its V-gene family, and reads without a unique V-gene family were dropped. In a later analysis, approximately 640 highly shared, low-generation-probability nucleotide sequences were removed to address suspected cross-contamination and a sequencing artifact. In a later analysis, a clonal expansion index was calculated for each public chain from normalized within-repertoire ranks of inferred template counts. In a later analysis, generation probabilities were computed using a VDJ recombination model fitted to out-of-frame rearrangements, and the results were checked against IGoR. A later analysis scored TCR-TCR, TCR-HLA and TCR-CMV co-occurrence with hypergeometric tests, applying a repertoire-size bias correction to TCR pairs. In a later analysis, false discovery rates were estimated by permuting HLA or CMV assignments 20 times. In a later analysis, co-occurring TCRs were grouped with DBSCAN, and TCRdist sequence similarity was added when clustering was performed within HLA-allele-positive subsets. For co-occurrence clustering, repertoires with fewer than 30,000 or more than 120,000 public chains were excluded, along with five repertoires with anomalous nucleotide sharing. TCRdb re-hosts the immuneACCESS table, in-frame sequences only. Its copies lack some clones; in the studies checked, an unresolved V gene accounts for under half of them, and the cause for the rest is not known. V, J and clone size were drawn from that table, and D and trimming were deduced from the DNA. This sample lists 100,000 to 150,000 clones; approximately 80% were detected once. Around 1.2% of the sample is in the top ten clones.

Findings and caveats that apply to the study as a whole: A later analysis associated 15,000 or so TCR beta sequences with specific HLA alleles at a false discovery rate of 0.05. A cluster of highly shared sequence variants was judged likely to be a technical artifact of the sequencing pipeline. Presence/absence analyses assumed roughly uniform sequencing depth across donors, an assumption that may not hold. Only TCR beta chains were sequenced in this cohort, and the absence of alpha or paired-chain data limited detectable features. According to a later analysis, most CMV-associated TCR beta chains appeared to be HLA-restricted, and the HLA associations seemed to be driven largely by CMV exposure. Because counts were too low, seventeen rarely observed V segments, including chromosome 9 orphons, were excluded from the earlier analysis of 587 of the donors. Compared with the approximately 670-donor mean, donors in an Asian-associated ancestry cluster had fewer N-insertions in productive TCRs, according to a later genetic analysis. In a later analysis, HLA-associated TCR beta chains were found to be more clonally expanded and to have lower generation probabilities than equally common non-associated chains. In an earlier analysis of approximately 590 of the donors, most TCR beta V segments were observed in productive rearrangements about 90% or about 30% of the time, broadly matching IMGT annotations. In vitro tests confirmed that a few of the cytomegalovirus-associated TCR beta chains recognize cytomegalovirus antigens. A further reported finding was that TCR beta sequences accurately predicted the HLA-A and HLA-B alleles for most subjects in the first cohort. Because HLA typing was unavailable for some donors at each locus, only the typed subset was used in association tests. The study listed around 160 TCR beta chains as associated with cytomegalovirus. In a later analysis, TCR association rates were found to vary across HLA loci, with the most associated TCRs seen for DRB1 alleles and the fewest for HLA-C alleles. An association between a missense DCLRE1C variant and V-gene and J-gene trimming of TCR beta chains was found in a later genetic analysis and replicated in an independent cohort. Correlated functional status among segregating V segments might be attributable to linkage disequilibrium, but an unknown experimental factor could not be ruled out. It was suggested by the authors that the approach could potentially be generalized to other disease states and immunological phenotypes. Most TCR sequences were seen in very few donors, while some public TCRs were found in many individuals. The classifier was reported to diagnose cytomegalovirus status with high specificity and sensitivity in both the original cohort and the validation cohort. When HLA alleles, especially DR and DQ, strongly co-occurred, attributing TCR associations to individual alleles was difficult. Because the 87-base-pair reads could not distinguish some IMGT-functional V segments, including TRBV6-2 and TRBV6-3, those segments were excluded. Immune exposure information for the cohort was limited to CMV serostatus. Several of the top co-occurrence clusters appeared to be linked to parvovirus B19, influenza, CMV and Epstein-Barr virus, according to a later analysis.

This receptor was identified in a girl aged 2-10 years in good health and CMV-seronegative. This receptor chain uses TRBV27 and TRBJ1-1; the D gene assignment is ambiguous. Sequenced: PBMCs. The CDR3 is CASSLSWANTEAFF. DNA sequence: TGTGCCAGCAGTTTATCGTGGGCGAACACTGAAGCTTTCTTT.